This T cell receptor (beta chain) was observed in a study of T cells in Graves' hyperthyroidism and ophthalmopathy (dated by TCRdb to between 2018 and 2021). Study-level background: Peripheral blood samples were taken at initial diagnosis, before any treatment was given. To identify TCR V-J signatures that set the groups apart, the researchers used a discovery cohort of about a hundred patients, made up of under 45 with Graves' ophthalmopathy and 55 to 65 with stable Graves' hyperthyroidism. Prospective prediction of ophthalmopathy was tested in an independent validation cohort of approximately 18 hyperthyroidism patients and 17 patients who later progressed to ophthalmopathy. The approximately 100 discovery patients were divided at random into training and test sets in a 7:3 ratio. In about 6 Graves' hyperthyroidism patients, the study also compared T-cell repertoires from thyroid tissue with T-cell repertoires from blood. After sampling, hyperthyroidism patients received methimazole starting at 30 mg daily, and ophthalmopathy patients received high-dose intravenous methylprednisolone. The paper reports TCR Vbeta CDR3 sequencing of 130 to 150 peripheral blood samples: under 45 ophthalmopathy, about 75 hyperthyroidism and around 17 progressor patients.

Graves' hyperthyroidism was defined as stable when no progression to ophthalmopathy occurred over 18 months of follow-up. Hyperthyroidism patients were newly diagnosed, with disease duration under 2 months, and aged 18 to 65 years. Any patient with an uncontrolled infection, another autoimmune disease, pregnancy or lactation was excluded. Diagnoses were established on the basis of clinical symptoms, serum thyroxine and TRAb, thyroid ultrasound, and orbital computed tomography. PBMCs were isolated from approximately 10 ml of fresh peripheral blood by Ficoll-Paque density gradient centrifugation. Trizol reagent was used to extract total RNA, and RNA quality was then checked on an Agilent 2100 Bioanalyzer. Clipping removes 6 bases from V and 3 bases from J, with 11 as the unmatched junction base count. The CDR3 runs 16 amino acids, cysteine and phenylalanine included. The retained sequence is limited to the CDR3, 48 bases, with the frame set at the first base. CDR1 SNHLY and CDR2 FYNNEI are derived from the germline V gene.

Amplification of TCR beta CDR3 regions was carried out from RNA transcripts. The TCR CDR3 was subjected to a first round of RT-PCR using the HTBI primer set and the Qiagen OneStep RT-PCR kit. Libraries were constructed in a second round of multiplex PCR, after which size selection and purification were performed. Paired-end sequencing of the libraries was performed with 100 bp reads on an Illumina HiSeq2000. Per the authors' processing: SOAPnuke was used to process the raw data, removing reads that contained adapters or uncalled bases, had a mean Phred below 15, or lacked an exact match to the constant primer or identifier. COPE v1.2.5 was used to merge the high-quality paired reads, and each unique nucleotide sequence was defined as a clonotype. MiTCR v1.1 was used to align clonotypes to the IMGT TRBV, TRBD and TRBJ reference segments. Analysis was restricted to V-J combinations with a frequency above 0.0001, which covered just over 98% of repertoires. A TCS score was defined as the ratio of F50 (clonal expansion) to E x V (chaos), with BLOSUM62-based TCRdist applied between CDR3 peptides within each V-J. Welch's t-statistics and random forest reduced roughly 530 V-J features to 13, which were used in a naive Bayes classifier (R e1071). TCRdb ran its own pipeline on the public reads, namely fastp trimming at Q25 and MiXCR clone calling, and kept in-frame beta chains. All rows with the same CDR3 protein become a single entry with the most common DNA and genes. These V and J calls originate from TCRdb's pipeline instead of the authors' own analysis. This sample comprises about 400,000 distinct CDR3 sequences, just under 25% of them detected only once. 73% of the sample lies in the top ten.

The paper as a whole reports these results and caveats: A 13 V-J signature model separated ophthalmopathy from stable hyperthyroidism, with approximately 87% sensitivity and about 81% specificity in cross-validation and 80%/75% in testing. In validation, progression to ophthalmopathy was predicted by the model with around 71% sensitivity and roughly 72% specificity, a median of approximately 6.5 months before onset. Most expanded thyroid clonotypes (frequency above 0.001) were also detected in blood, a finding suggesting that blood repertoires may reflect thyroid immune responses. Sample size was not statistically predetermined, and investigators were not blinded to group allocation.

Comment on this clonotype: The target of this receptor is not known. No base-level quality is on record; no much larger clone is a single base apart.

The receptor's source is a man aged 45-65 years with Graves' hyperthyroidism. Sequences were obtained from blood. The sequence links TRBV2 to TRBJ2-1; 7 bases in between match TRBD2. The CDR3 protein: CASRTAGRAVYNEQFF. The DNA reads as follows: TGTGCCAGCAGGACCGCTGGGAGGGCTGTCTACAATGAGCAGTTCTTC.